This T cell receptor (beta chain) was captured in a study of shared clonotypes between healthy human individuals. Study-level results: Donors were few, which limited the genetic and exposure-history diversity represented.

CCR7-negative CD45RA+ TemRA cells were pooled with CD45RO+ cells for CD8 memory. At a deep level, the assay was run. Profiling relied on immunoSEQ multiplex PCR, and the TCRdb table lists in-frame clones only, not all of them. There are fewer than 130,000 clones in the sample; just over 65% occur only once, and about 25% lies in the top ten. As regards this clone: Its antigen is as yet unknown.

Germline CDR1 reads LNHDA; CDR2 reads SQIVND (reference sequence). V was shortened by 7 bases and J by 1 base, with 10 bases between the two germline ends. CDR3 size: 13 residues. The source of this sequence is a woman in her thirties in good health. The source material was memory CD8+ T cells sorted from blood. The subset: CD45RO+ cells pooled with CCR7-negative TemRA cells. The rearrangement uses TRBV19 and TRBJ1-1, with D tentatively TRBD1 (5 bases). CDR3 residues: CASTHRGNTEAFF. CDR3 DNA sequence: TGTGCCAGTACCCATAGGGGGAACACTGAAGCTTTCTTT.